These T cell receptor beta chains were read from a single sample in a study of shared clonotypes between healthy human individuals. Sequencing used immunoSEQ multiplex PCR; TCRdb keeps in-frame clones, though not all of them. The sample shows a few million clones, nearly 97% of them seen only once. Sequencing was performed on naive CD4+ T cells sorted from blood. These receptors were collected from a man younger than 30 in good health. Each CDR3 is given with its conserved first and last residue. A D gene is named only where the DNA matches it firmly. Some rows mark clone size as missing; the rest say once, few, many or name a class of expanded clone.

j_call: TRBJ1-1
clone_size: -
v_call: TRBV28
d_call: -
cdr3_aa: CATRQQNTEAFF
cdr3_nt: TGTGCCACTCGACAGCAAAACACTGAAGCTTTCTTT

j_call: TRBJ2-5
clone_size: -
v_call: TRBV30
d_call: -
cdr3_aa: CAWNRGLQETQYF
cdr3_nt: TGTGCCTGGAACCGGGGTCTCCAAGAGACCCAGTACTTC

j_call: TRBJ1-1
clone_size: -
v_call: TRBV6-6
d_call: -
cdr3_aa: CASSYLESMNTEAFF
cdr3_nt: TGTGCCAGCAGTTATTTGGAGAGCATGAACACTGAAGCTTTCTTT

j_call: TRBJ2-2
clone_size: -
v_call: TRBV9
d_call: -
cdr3_aa: CASSASLGNTGELFF
cdr3_nt: TGTGCCAGCAGCGCATCTCTAGGAAACACCGGGGAGCTGTTTTTT

j_call: TRBJ2-4
clone_size: -
v_call: TRBV4-1
d_call: -
cdr3_aa: CASSQEEVAKNIQYF
cdr3_nt: TGCGCCAGCAGCCAAGAGGAGGTAGCCAAAAACATTCAGTACTTC

j_call: TRBJ2-3
clone_size: -
v_call: TRBV6-6
d_call: -
cdr3_aa: CASSFGLTDTQYF
cdr3_nt: TGTGCCAGCAGTTTCGGACTTACAGATACGCAGTATTTT

j_call: TRBJ2-7
clone_size: -
v_call: TRBV9
d_call: -
cdr3_aa: CASSVAGEFGYEQYF
cdr3_nt: TGTGCCAGCAGCGTAGCTGGGGAATTCGGCTACGAGCAGTACTTC

j_call: TRBJ2-2
clone_size: -
v_call: TRBV11-2
d_call: -
cdr3_aa: CASSRGRADSELFF
cdr3_nt: TGTGCCAGCAGCCGGGGGCGGGCGGACTCGGAGCTGTTTTTT

j_call: TRBJ1-1
clone_size: -
v_call: TRBV6-5
d_call: TRBD1
cdr3_aa: CASAGQGNTEAFF
cdr3_nt: TGTGCCAGCGCCGGACAGGGGAACACTGAAGCTTTCTTT

j_call: TRBJ2-3
clone_size: -
v_call: TRBV5-1
d_call: TRBD2
cdr3_aa: CASSLGTSGDTQYF
cdr3_nt: TGCGCCAGCAGCCTGGGGACTAGCGGAGATACGCAGTATTTT

j_call: TRBJ2-5
clone_size: -
v_call: TRBV28
d_call: -
cdr3_aa: CASIAPGAAETQYF
cdr3_nt: TGTGCCAGCATCGCCCCTGGGGCAGCGGAGACCCAGTACTTC

j_call: TRBJ1-4
clone_size: -
v_call: TRBV6-5
d_call: TRBD1
cdr3_aa: CASSPDRVGEKLFF
cdr3_nt: TGTGCCAGCAGTCCGGACAGGGTGGGTGAAAAACTGTTTTTT

j_call: TRBJ2-3
clone_size: -
v_call: TRBV6-5
d_call: TRBD1
cdr3_aa: CASSRQGIDTQYF
cdr3_nt: TGTGCCAGCAGCCGACAGGGGATAGATACGCAGTATTTT

j_call: TRBJ2-7
clone_size: -
v_call: TRBV10-3
d_call: -
cdr3_aa: CAISGGNPNSPLYEQYF
cdr3_nt: TGTGCCATCAGTGGGGGGAACCCGAACAGCCCGTTGTACGAGCAGTACTTC

j_call: TRBJ1-1
clone_size: -
v_call: TRBV5-1
d_call: -
cdr3_aa: CASSLAFLNTEAFF
cdr3_nt: TGCGCCAGCAGCTTAGCTTTCCTGAACACTGAAGCTTTCTTT

j_call: TRBJ2-3
clone_size: -
v_call: TRBV7-2
d_call: -
cdr3_aa: CASSFASTDTQYF
cdr3_nt: TGTGCCAGCAGCTTTGCTAGCACAGATACGCAGTATTTT

j_call: TRBJ1-5
clone_size: -
v_call: TRBV5-6
d_call: TRBD1
cdr3_aa: CASSNKPGQNQPQHF
cdr3_nt: TGTGCCAGCAGCAACAAACCGGGACAGAATCAGCCCCAGCATTTT

j_call: TRBJ2-6
clone_size: -
v_call: TRBV19
d_call: TRBD1
cdr3_aa: CASSDRGQVAGANVLTF
cdr3_nt: TGTGCCAGTAGTGATAGGGGGCAAGTGGCCGGGGCCAACGTCCTGACTTTC

j_call: TRBJ2-1
clone_size: -
v_call: TRBV6-5
d_call: TRBD2
cdr3_aa: CASRVLAGGRNEQFF
cdr3_nt: TGTGCCAGCAGGGTACTAGCGGGAGGGCGTAATGAGCAGTTCTTC

j_call: TRBJ1-2
clone_size: once
v_call: TRBV7-5
d_call: -
cdr3_aa: CARSLILRGTTNYGYTF
cdr3_nt: TGTGCCAGAAGCTTAATTCTCCGGGGGACCACTAACTATGGCTACACCTTC

j_call: TRBJ2-2
clone_size: once
v_call: TRBV5-4
d_call: -
cdr3_aa: CASSLALVSTGELFF
cdr3_nt: TGTGCCAGCAGCTTGGCGCTGGTGAGCACCGGGGAGCTGTTTTTT

j_call: TRBJ2-7
clone_size: -
v_call: TRBV28
d_call: TRBD1
cdr3_aa: CASSSPGQGGYEQYF
cdr3_nt: TGTGCCAGCAGTTCACCGGGACAGGGTGGGTACGAGCAGTACTTC

j_call: TRBJ1-5
clone_size: -
v_call: TRBV9
d_call: -
cdr3_aa: CASSSGATGGNQPQHF
cdr3_nt: TGTGCCAGCAGCTCAGGGGCAACTGGGGGCAATCAGCCCCAGCATTTT

j_call: TRBJ1-5
clone_size: -
v_call: TRBV19
d_call: -
cdr3_aa: CASRTLGQYSNQPQHF
cdr3_nt: TGTGCCAGTAGGACCCTCGGGCAATATAGCAATCAGCCCCAGCATTTT

j_call: TRBJ2-3
clone_size: -
v_call: TRBV5-1
d_call: TRBD2
cdr3_aa: CASSTPSGSDTQYF
cdr3_nt: TGCGCCAGCAGCACCCCTAGCGGATCAGATACGCAGTATTTT

j_call: TRBJ2-2
clone_size: -
v_call: TRBV5-1
d_call: -
cdr3_aa: CASSLVGGLKLFF
cdr3_nt: TGCGCCAGCAGCTTGGTTGGGGGCTTAAAGCTGTTTTTT

j_call: TRBJ2-5
clone_size: -
v_call: TRBV9
d_call: TRBD1
cdr3_aa: CASSAGQGDRKTQYF
cdr3_nt: TGTGCCAGCAGCGCTGGACAGGGGGATAGGAAGACCCAGTACTTC

j_call: TRBJ1-5
clone_size: -
v_call: TRBV10-2
d_call: -
cdr3_aa: CASSETGNQPQHF
cdr3_nt: TGCGCCAGCAGTGAAACAGGGAATCAGCCCCAGCATTTT

j_call: TRBJ1-1
clone_size: -
v_call: TRBV18
d_call: -
cdr3_aa: CASSLNRVNTEAFF
cdr3_nt: TGTGCCAGCTCACTAAACAGGGTTAACACTGAAGCTTTCTTT

j_call: TRBJ1-2
clone_size: -
v_call: TRBV30
d_call: -
cdr3_aa: CAWSGNSRYGYTF
cdr3_nt: TGTGCCTGGAGTGGCAACAGCCGCTATGGCTACACCTTC

j_call: TRBJ2-7
clone_size: once
v_call: TRBV5-5
d_call: -
cdr3_aa: CASGRTSPFYEQYF
cdr3_nt: TGTGCCAGCGGCCGTACTAGCCCTTTCTACGAGCAGTACTTC

j_call: TRBJ2-7
clone_size: -
v_call: TRBV6-5
d_call: TRBD1
cdr3_aa: CASSQYRGALSEQYF
cdr3_nt: TGTGCCAGCAGCCAATACAGGGGGGCCCTCTCCGAGCAGTACTTC

j_call: TRBJ1-3
clone_size: -
v_call: TRBV6-1
d_call: -
cdr3_aa: CASSEITTVSGNTIYF
cdr3_nt: TGTGCCAGCAGTGAAATAACGACGGTCTCTGGAAACACCATATATTTT

j_call: TRBJ2-7
clone_size: -
v_call: TRBV5-4
d_call: -
cdr3_aa: CASSLWDTYEQYF
cdr3_nt: TGTGCCAGCAGCTTGTGGGACACCTACGAGCAGTACTTC

j_call: TRBJ2-3
clone_size: once
v_call: TRBV7-2
d_call: -
cdr3_aa: CASSAEPRNTDTQYF
cdr3_nt: TGTGCCAGCAGCGCAGAGCCCAGAAACACAGATACGCAGTATTTT

j_call: TRBJ2-2
clone_size: -
v_call: TRBV28
d_call: -
cdr3_aa: CASTPGLDRVTGELFF
cdr3_nt: TGTGCCAGCACCCCGGGATTGGACCGGGTCACCGGGGAGCTGTTTTTT

j_call: TRBJ2-1
clone_size: once
v_call: TRBV7-3
d_call: TRBD2
cdr3_aa: CASSLSGGSSYNEQFF
cdr3_nt: TGTGCCAGCAGCTTAAGCGGGGGGAGCTCCTACAATGAGCAGTTCTTC